Below, 15 T cell receptor beta chains from the same sample are listed, as sequenced in a study of cytomegalovirus exposure and HLA in healthy donors. Use of 60 Vbeta and 13 Jbeta primers characterized the PCR. The repertoire was sequenced with immunoSEQ multiplex PCR; TCRdb's copy has only in-frame clones and lacks some. The sample consists of 150,000 to 200,000 clones, approximately 84% of them appearing once. Sequencing used PBMCs. These receptors came from a girl aged 5-17 years in good health and CMV-seropositive.

The J gene is TRBJ2-5, the V gene TRBV4-2; TRBD2 agrees at 8 bases. With V trimmed by 7 bases and J by 5 bases, 15 bases remained unmatched. The V gene's germline CDR1 is LGHNA and CDR2 YNFKEQ. The CDR3 has 16 amino acids. The CDR3 nucleotides are TGTGCCAGCAATCGGACTAGCTCTACATATCGGGAGACCCAGTACTTC. Amino acids: CASNRTSSTYRETQYF.

This chain uses TRBV19 with TRBJ1-4; D not resolved. This CDR3 is 16 amino acids long. V lost 6 bases and J lost 0, with 14 bases in between. CDR1 is LNHDA, CDR2 SQIVND, per germline (reference sequence). The CDR3 protein is CASRSAPVATNEKLFF. CDR3 in DNA: TGTGCCAGTAGGTCCGCACCTGTAGCAACTAATGAAAAACTGTTTTTT.

The genes are TRBV7-2 and TRBJ2-5, with a weak D call TRBD1 (5 bases). V gave up 1 base and J gave up 5 bases, with 8 bases separating them. This CDR3 region has 13 residues. CDR1 and CDR2 from the germline V gene are SGHTA and FQGNSA. CDR3 DNA: TGTGCCAGCAGCTTAGAGGGGTGGGAGACCCAGTACTTC. Protein: CASSLEGWETQYF.

The rearrangement links TRBV18 to TRBJ1-2; 9 nucleotides align to TRBD1. V trimming: 6 bases; J trimming: 4 bases; junction bases outside the gene matches: 12. CDR1 KGHSH and CDR2 LQKENI come from the germline V gene. The length of the CDR3 is 16 residues. CDR3 amino acids: CASSGTTGGAGYGYTF. DNA of the CDR3: TGTGCCAGCTCGGGAACCACAGGGGGCGCCGGCTATGGCTACACCTTC.

Written as DNA, the CDR3 is TGCGCCAGCAGGCAGACAGGGGGGATCGGAGGCATTCAGTACTTC. Its translation: CASRQTGGIGGIQYF. The chain employs TRBV5-1 and TRBJ2-4; 9 bases are shared with TRBD1. Losses at the gene ends were 5 bases for V and 9 bases for J; bases not matched to a gene: 12. This CDR3 has 15 residues. The germline gives CDR1 SGHRS, CDR2 YFSETQ.

The chain employs TRBV7-9 and TRBJ2-3; 7 bases are a match to TRBD1. The CDR3 runs to 16 residues. With V trimmed by 6 bases and J by 1 base, 10 bases remained unmatched. The germline CDR1 and CDR2 sequences are SEHNR and FQNEAQ (reference sequence). The CDR3 DNA reads TGTGCCAGCAGTAGAGGGGGCAGGGAACGCACAGATACGCAGTATTTT. Residues: CASSRGGRERTDTQYF.

This chain uses TRBV19 with TRBJ1-4, with 10 bases matching TRBD1. The V and J ends lost 0 bases and 8 bases, in that order; junction bases with no gene match: 3. The CDR3 covers 15 residues. Germline V lookup: CDR1 LNHDA, CDR2 SQIVND (reference sequence). The CDR3 nucleotides are TGTGCCAGTAGTATAGACGACAGGGGGCGAGAAAAACTGTTTTTT. Its translation: CASSIDDRGREKLFF.

The V gene is TRBV6-5, the J gene TRBJ2-5, with 9 bases aligning to TRBD2. Germline V gives CDR1 MNHEY, CDR2 SVGAGI. The CDR3 consists of 15 residues. V dropped 2 bases and J dropped 5; count of bases not matched to a gene: 6. This CDR3 is CASSYPAGGGETQYF. DNA for the CDR3: TGTGCCAGCAGTTACCCTGCGGGAGGGGGCGAGACCCAGTACTTC.

The chain carries TRBV19 and TRBJ2-2, with 10 bases identical to TRBD1. The trim removed 11 bases at V and 5 bases at J, leaving 8 bases unmatched. The CDR3 length is 14 residues. CDR1 is LNHDA and CDR2 is SQIVND in the germline V gene (reference sequence). CDR3 in amino acids: CACRQGAGTGELFF. The CDR3 bases are TGTGCCTGCCGACAGGGGGCTGGGACCGGGGAGCTGTTTTTT.

The chain uses TRBV11-2 and TRBJ2-7, with D possibly matching TRBD1 (5 bases). Trimming removed 9 bases from V and 5 bases from J, with 20 bases in between. The CDR3 totals 14 residues. Looked up from germline, CDR1 is SGHAT and CDR2 is FQNNGV. The CDR3 loop reads CARNTLPGIDEQYF. The CDR3 DNA is TGTGCCAGAAATACACTCCCAGGGATCGACGAGCAGTACTTC.

J is TRBJ1-5 and V is TRBV9; TRBD1 matches at 8 bases. CDR1 and CDR2 (germline): SGDLS, YYNGEE. The J segment lost 1 base and the V segment lost 6 bases, leaving 15 bases of the junction unmatched. CDR3 length equals 18 residues. The chain's CDR3 is CASTARQGLGASNQPQHF. CDR3 DNA: TGTGCCAGCACCGCAAGACAGGGGTTGGGGGCCAGCAATCAGCCCCAGCATTTT.

The gene calls are TRBV6-6 and TRBJ2-3; D gene uncertain. The V end lost 6 bases, the J end lost 2 bases, and 12 bases lay between the germline ends. The CDR3 runs to 14 residues. Per the germline V gene, CDR1 is MNHNY and CDR2 is SVGAGI (reference sequence). In nucleotides, the CDR3 is TGTGCCAGCAGGTTAGCTACGCCCACAGATACGCAGTATTTT. Translated: CASRLATPTDTQYF.

The chain uses TRBV19 and TRBJ1-5; a possible D gene is TRBD1 (6 bases). Deletions cut 8 bases from V and 4 bases from J, with 21 bases between. The CDR3 runs to 16 residues. Germline V gene lookup returns CDR1 LNHDA and CDR2 SQIVND (reference sequence). CDR3: CASSHPPGERNQPQHF. The CDR3 DNA reads as TGTGCCAGTTCTCATCCTCCAGGGGAAAGAAATCAGCCCCAGCATTTT.

V is TRBV2 and J is TRBJ2-7, with a tentative D call TRBD1 (6 bases). Germline values: CDR1 SNHLY, CDR2 FYNNEI. The CDR3 sequence is 13 residues long. V dropped 8 bases and J dropped 3 bases, with 14 bases sitting between them. The CDR3 is CASSRARGYEQYF. The CDR3 nucleotides read TGTGCCAGCTCCCGGGCCAGGGGCTACGAGCAGTACTTC.

This chain uses TRBV11-3 with TRBJ1-1; 8 positions match TRBD1. Looked up from germline, CDR1 is SGHNT and CDR2 is YENEEA. Unmatched junction bases numbered 5, after V lost 5 bases and J lost 9 bases. The CDR3 is made up of 12 amino acids. CDR3 nucleotides: TGTGCCAGCAGCGGCCGGGACAGGAAAGCTTTCTTT. Its translation: CASSGRDRKAFF.